This T cell receptor beta chain originates from a study of human T cells and chemical hapten exposure. Study summary: The sensitizing agent was 2% DPC, placed on about 2 cm by about 2 cm of upper inner arm skin.

This clonotype was seen at least ten times. What it binds is not known. Germline trimming cut 6 bases from V and 6 bases from J; bases unmatched to any gene: 8. The germline CDR1 and CDR2 sequences are DFQATT and SNEGSKA (reference sequence). This CDR3 has 14 amino acids. General study findings and limits: Sensitization with DPC brought no change to TCRs above 1 in 1000 in frequency.

The library tagged each cDNA molecule with unique molecular identifiers. TCRdb reprocessed the RACE reads with MiXCR, giving one entry per CDR3 protein. In the table there are approximately 84,000 distinct CDR3 sequences, more than 8.5% of which are singletons. Time point in this sample: patch test 2, 6 weeks after DPC sensitization. Treatment: therapeutic diphenylcyclopropenone sensitization with weekly scalp DPC. Ahead of each patch test application, blood was drawn. This chain uses TRBV20-1 with TRBJ2-3; TRBD2 aligns across 11 bases. This sequence was found in a woman aged 25 to 39 with alopecia areata. Some clones in this sample may be carry-over from other donors' samples. The sample here was whole blood, taken in connection with sensitization to the hapten diphenylcyclopropenone (DPC). This CDR3 is CSAYSGRATDTQYF. In DNA form, the CDR3 reads TGCAGTGCCTATAGCGGGAGGGCAACCGATACGCAGTATTTT.